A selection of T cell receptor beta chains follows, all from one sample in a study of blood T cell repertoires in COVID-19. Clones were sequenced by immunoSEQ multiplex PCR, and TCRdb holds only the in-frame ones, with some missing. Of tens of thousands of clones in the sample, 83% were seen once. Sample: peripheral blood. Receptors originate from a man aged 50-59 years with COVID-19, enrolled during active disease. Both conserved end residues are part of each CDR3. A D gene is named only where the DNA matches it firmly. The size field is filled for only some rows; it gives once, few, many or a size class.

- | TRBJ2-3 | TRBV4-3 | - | CASSQVVVTDTQYF | TGCGCCAGCAGCCAAGTAGTAGTCACAGATACGCAGTATTTT
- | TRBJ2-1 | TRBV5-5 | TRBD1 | CASSYPRTGLNEQFF | TGTGCCAGCAGCTACCCCAGGACAGGCCTTAATGAGCAGTTCTTC
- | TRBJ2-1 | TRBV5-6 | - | CASSLGRIGGSYNEQFF | TGTGCCAGCAGCTTGGGCAGGATAGGAGGCTCCTACAATGAGCAGTTCTTC
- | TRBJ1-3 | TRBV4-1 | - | CASSPREGNTIYF | TGCGCCAGCAGCCCCCGGGAGGGAAACACCATATATTTT
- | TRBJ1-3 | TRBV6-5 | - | CASSYSRPSSGNTIYF | TGTGCCAGCAGTTACTCACGTCCGAGCTCTGGAAACACCATATATTTT
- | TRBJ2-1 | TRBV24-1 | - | CATRGGAYNEQFF | TGTGCCACCAGAGGGGGAGCGTACAATGAGCAGTTCTTC
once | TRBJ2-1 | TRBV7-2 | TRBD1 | CASSLAGGGQFF | TGTGCCAGCAGCTTAGCAGGGGGCGGGCAGTTCTTC
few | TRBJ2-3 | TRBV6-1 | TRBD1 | CASSEWKGARDTQYF | TGTGCCAGCAGTGAATGGAAGGGGGCAAGAGATACGCAGTATTTT
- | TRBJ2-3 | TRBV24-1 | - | CATSETDRNTQYF | TGTGCCACCAGTGAAACCGACAGGAATACGCAGTATTTT
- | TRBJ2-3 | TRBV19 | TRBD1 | CASSPLDRSDTQYF | TGTGCCAGTAGTCCCCTGGACAGGTCAGATACGCAGTATTTT
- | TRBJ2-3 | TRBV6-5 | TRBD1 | CASEDRTGDHGTQYF | TGTGCCAGTGAAGACAGGACAGGGGACCACGGTACGCAGTATTTT
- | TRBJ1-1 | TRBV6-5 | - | CASIEHVNTEAFF | TGTGCCAGCATCGAACACGTGAACACTGAAGCTTTCTTT
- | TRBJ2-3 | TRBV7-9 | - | CASSLAHTNPSTDTQYF | TGTGCCAGCAGCTTAGCACACACGAACCCTAGCACAGATACGCAGTATTTT
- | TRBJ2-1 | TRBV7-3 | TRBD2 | CASSLVPSGSRGSDEQFF | TGTGCCAGCAGCTTAGTTCCTAGCGGGAGTAGGGGTAGTGATGAGCAGTTCTTC
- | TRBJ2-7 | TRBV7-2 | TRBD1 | CASSPRTGDLYEQYF | TGTGCCAGCAGCCCGAGGACAGGGGACCTCTACGAGCAGTACTTC
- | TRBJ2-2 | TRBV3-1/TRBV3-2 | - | CASSYIPDTGELFF | TGTGCCAGCAGTTACATCCCCGACACCGGGGAGCTGTTTTTT
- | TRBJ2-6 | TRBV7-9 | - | CASSLDETSGANVLTF | TGTGCCAGCAGCTTAGATGAGACAAGTGGGGCCAACGTCCTGACTTTC